The 11 T cell receptor beta chains in this list originate from one sample, sequenced in a study of blood T cell repertoires in COVID-19. Assay: immunoSEQ multiplex PCR; the TCRdb copy retains only in-frame clones and omits some. This repertoire shows about 480,000 clones, approximately 88% found once; its top ten account for approximately 1.8%. Source material: PBMCs or T cells enriched from blood (not recorded which). Every receptor here comes from a woman aged 40 to 55 who had recovered from COVID-19.

The chain uses TRBV27 and TRBJ1-4; tentatively, D is TRBD1 (6 bases). Between the trimmed V and J ends, which lost 3 bases and 4 bases, there was a span of 18 bases. Per germline, CDR1 MNHEY and CDR2 SMNVEV (reference sequence). The CDR3 runs 17 residues. The CDR3 DNA reads as TGTGCCAGCAGTTTCGTATCAGGGGTGTTTGATAATGAAAAACTGTTTTTT. This codes for CASSFVSGVFDNEKLFF.

The gene calls are TRBV23-1 and TRBJ1-2; D not resolved. TRBV23-1 is an open reading frame whose function is uncertain. The germline V and J ends were trimmed by 7 bases and 7 bases, with 10 bases remaining between them. The CDR3 has 11 amino acids. CDR3 amino acids: CASIAGVGYTF. Here the CDR3 DNA reads TGCGCCAGCATAGCCGGGGTTGGCTACACCTTC.

The V and J genes are TRBV10-3 and TRBJ2-7; 7 bases are a match to TRBD2. This CDR3 has 19 residues. Germline V gives CDR1 ENHRY, CDR2 SYGVKD. V lost 3 bases and J lost 1; bases outside the gene matches: 18. This CDR3 reads CAISEGSPRGGRSSYEQYF. The CDR3 DNA follows: TGTGCCATCAGTGAAGGCTCCCCCCGAGGCGGGAGATCGTCCTACGAGCAGTACTTC.

The V call is TRBV4-3, the J call TRBJ1-2, with D perhaps matching TRBD1 (6 bases). CDR3 size: 15 residues. Germline CDR1 LGHNA, CDR2 YSLEER. Trimming pared 1 base from V and 3 bases from J, leaving 12 bases between. CDR3 in amino acids: CASSQGGPGDYGYTF. In DNA form, the CDR3 reads TGCGCCAGCAGCCAAGGGGGTCCAGGGGACTATGGCTACACCTTC.

The genes are TRBV9 and TRBJ2-2, with 11 bases fitting TRBD2. This CDR3 has 15 residues. V was pared by 3 bases and J by 5 bases, with 3 bases of the junction left unmatched. From germline, CDR1 is SGDLS and CDR2 YYNGEE. The CDR3 here is CASSALAGGTGELFF. In DNA form, the CDR3 reads TGTGCCAGCAGCGCCCTAGCGGGAGGAACCGGGGAGCTGTTTTTT.

V usage is TRBV24-1 and J usage is TRBJ2-5, with TRBD2 identical over 11 bases. The J segment lost 2 bases and the V segment lost 3 bases, leaving 4 bases of the junction unmatched. Germline CDR1 is KGHDR and CDR2 is SFDVKD. This CDR3 has 16 residues. The CDR3, as DNA: TGTGCCACCAGTGATCCGGGACTAGCGGTACAAGAGACCCAGTACTTC. Its protein is CATSDPGLAVQETQYF.

The chain is built from TRBV7-2 and TRBJ2-7; 9 bases align to TRBD1. This CDR3 has 18 amino acids. Germline assignment: CDR1 SGHTA and CDR2 FQGNSA. Unmatched junction bases numbered 15, after V lost 0 bases and J lost 6 bases. The CDR3 loop is CASSLAPLQGAVAREQYF. The CDR3 DNA follows: TGTGCCAGCAGCTTAGCGCCCCTACAGGGGGCAGTAGCGCGCGAGCAGTACTTC.

This clone was seen more than once but under ten times. This chain connects TRBV4-2 to TRBJ1-1; maybe TRBD1 (5 bases). Germline V gives CDR1 LGHNA, CDR2 YNFKEQ. The ends were cut back, 1 base at V and 0 bases at J, with 9 bases in the middle. The CDR3 contains 15 residues. The DNA for the CDR3 is TGTGCCAGCAGCCAAGTGGGGCCCATGAACACTGAAGCTTTCTTT. Protein product: CASSQVGPMNTEAFF.

The genes are TRBV7-9 and TRBJ1-1; D ambiguous. The CDR3 has 13 residues. V was clipped by 6 bases and J by 2 bases, with 10 bases between them. The germline CDR1 and CDR2 sequences are SEHNR and FQNEAQ (reference sequence). The CDR3 protein is CASSDQANTEAFF. The CDR3 DNA follows: TGTGCCAGCAGTGATCAGGCAAACACTGAAGCTTTCTTT.

This clone was seen a single time. V is TRBV7-9 and J is TRBJ2-2; D might be TRBD2 (5 bases). The CDR3 runs to 15 residues. V shed 5 bases and J shed 2 bases, with 12 bases lying between them. The germline V gene encodes CDR1 SEHNR and CDR2 FQNEAQ (reference sequence). The CDR3 is CASSPGIYNTGELFF. In DNA, the CDR3 is TGTGCCAGCAGCCCCGGGATCTATAACACCGGGGAGCTGTTTTTT. Drawing the rest from reference TRBV7-9 and TRBJ2-2, the complete variable domain is DTGVSQNPRHKITKRGQNVTFRCDPISEHNRLYWYRQTLGQGPEFLTYFQNEAQLEKSRLLSDRFSAERPKGSFSTLEIQRTEQGDSAMYLCASSPGIYNTGELFFGEGSRLTVL.

The chain has TRBV6-8 and TRBJ2-7; TRBD1 matches at 7 bases. J was trimmed by 3 bases and V by 5 bases; bases with no gene match: 10. This CDR3 spans 15 amino acids. Germline V gives CDR1 MNHGY, CDR2 SAAAGT. The CDR3 sequence: CASSTRDSTFYEQYF. The CDR3 nucleotides are TGTGCCAGCAGTACCCGGGACAGCACCTTCTACGAGCAGTACTTC.